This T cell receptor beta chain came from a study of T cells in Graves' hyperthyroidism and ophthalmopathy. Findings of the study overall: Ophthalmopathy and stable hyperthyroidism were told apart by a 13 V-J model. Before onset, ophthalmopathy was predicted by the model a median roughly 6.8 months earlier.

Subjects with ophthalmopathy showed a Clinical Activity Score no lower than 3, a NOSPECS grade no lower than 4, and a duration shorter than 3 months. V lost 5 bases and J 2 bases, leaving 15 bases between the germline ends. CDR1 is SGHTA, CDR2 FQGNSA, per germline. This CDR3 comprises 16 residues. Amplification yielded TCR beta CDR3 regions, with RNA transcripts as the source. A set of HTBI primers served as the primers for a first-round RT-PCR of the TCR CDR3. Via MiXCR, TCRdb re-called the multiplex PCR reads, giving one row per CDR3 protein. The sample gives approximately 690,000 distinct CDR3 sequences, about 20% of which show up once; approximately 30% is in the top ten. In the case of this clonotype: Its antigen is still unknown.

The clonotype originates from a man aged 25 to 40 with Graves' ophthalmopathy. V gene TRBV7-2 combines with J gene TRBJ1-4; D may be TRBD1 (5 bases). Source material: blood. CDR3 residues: CASSRSRGTTNEKLFF. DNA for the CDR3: TGTGCCAGCAGCCGGAGCCGGGGCACGACTAATGAAAAACTGTTTTTT.